This T cell receptor (beta chain) was sequenced in a study of CD8+CD57+ T cells in acquired aplastic anemia. This clonotype was detected a few times. It was genomic DNA that served as the template for profiling TCR beta VDJ and CDR3. Via MiXCR, TCRdb re-called the reads, giving one row per CDR3 protein. This table holds 150,000 to 200,000 distinct CDR3 sequences, approximately 49% found once. This CDR3 has 15 residues. Germline values: CDR1 LGHNA, CDR2 YNFKEQ. With 0 bases removed from V and 0 bases from J, the gap between germline ends came to 6 bases. The chain links TRBV4-2 to TRBJ1-5, with no clear D. The sequenced sample consisted of sorted CD4+, CD8+, or CD8+CD57+ T cells (not recorded which) from PBMCs. The sequence was obtained from a human donor in good health. The CDR3: CASSQEWGSNQPQHF. CDR3 nucleotides: TGTGCCAGCAGCCAAGAATGGGGTAGCAATCAGCCCCAGCATTTT.